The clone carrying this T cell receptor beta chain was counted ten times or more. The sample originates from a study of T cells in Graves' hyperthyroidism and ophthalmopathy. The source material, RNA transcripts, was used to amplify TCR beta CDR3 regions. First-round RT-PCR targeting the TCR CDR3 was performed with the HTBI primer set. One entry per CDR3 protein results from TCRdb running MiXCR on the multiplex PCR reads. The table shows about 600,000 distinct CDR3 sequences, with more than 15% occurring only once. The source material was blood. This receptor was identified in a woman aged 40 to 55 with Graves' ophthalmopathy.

This chain's CDR3 is CASSPGTRGGTQYF. CDR3 DNA: TGTGCCAGCAGCCCCGGGACCCGAGGAGGTACGCAGTATTTT. The V gene is TRBV27, the J gene TRBJ2-3; D assignment may be TRBD1 or TRBD2 (5 bases each). The CDR3 is 14 residues long. Trimming pared 6 bases from V and 8 bases from J, leaving 18 bases between. Per the germline V gene, CDR1 is MNHEY and CDR2 is SMNVEV (reference sequence).